These T cell receptor beta chains were read from a single sample in a study of blood T cells in healthy people across ages. TCRdb fed the 5' RACE reads into MiXCR, producing one record per CDR3 protein. The sample has about a million distinct CDR3 sequences; roughly two fifths are singletons. The sequenced material came from blood. These receptors all stem from a man between 18 and 35 years old in good health. CDR3s include the opening cysteine and the closing phenylalanine or tryptophan. The order of the fields is D gene, V gene, J gene, clone size, CDR3 length, CDR3 protein, CDR3 DNA. A D gene is named only where the DNA matches it firmly. Rows may omit the clone size; those that give it use once, few, many or a size class.

D gene: .
V gene: TRBV10-3
J gene: TRBJ1-5
clone size: .
CDR3 length: 15
CDR3 protein: CAISDLGRSNQPQHF
CDR3 DNA: TGTGCCATCAGTGACTTGGGACGGAGCAATCAGCCCCAGCATTTT

D gene: .
V gene: TRBV3-1
J gene: TRBJ2-7
clone size: once
CDR3 length: 16
CDR3 protein: CASSQDRRGFVYEQYF
CDR3 DNA: TGTGCCAGCAGCCAAGATAGGAGGGGATTCGTCTACGAGCAGTACTTC

D gene: .
V gene: TRBV20-1
J gene: TRBJ2-2
clone size: once
CDR3 length: 12
CDR3 protein: CSAPVGTGELFF
CDR3 DNA: TGCAGTGCACCGGTCGGCACCGGGGAGCTGTTTTTT

D gene: TRBD1
V gene: TRBV20-1
J gene: TRBJ1-4
clone size: .
CDR3 length: 13
CDR3 protein: CGARQGAHEKLFF
CDR3 DNA: TGCGGTGCTCGACAGGGGGCACATGAAAAACTGTTTTTT

D gene: TRBD1
V gene: TRBV12-3/TRBV12-4
J gene: TRBJ2-3
clone size: few
CDR3 length: 21
CDR3 protein: CASSPKRGGLDRQGIYNTQYF
CDR3 DNA: TGTGCCAGCAGTCCGAAAAGAGGGGGCTTGGATCGACAGGGGATATACAATACGCAGTATTTT

D gene: .
V gene: TRBV2
J gene: TRBJ2-7
clone size: .
CDR3 length: 12
CDR3 protein: CASRGGVHEQYF
CDR3 DNA: TGTGCCAGCCGGGGAGGCGTCCACGAGCAGTACTTC

D gene: TRBD2
V gene: TRBV7-2
J gene: TRBJ2-3
clone size: .
CDR3 length: 17
CDR3 protein: CASSLYTGGSSTDTQYF
CDR3 DNA: TGTGCCAGCAGCTTATATACGGGGGGGTCAAGCACAGATACGCAGTATTTT

D gene: TRBD1
V gene: TRBV29-1
J gene: TRBJ1-1
clone size: .
CDR3 length: 14
CDR3 protein: CSVGVQGGIPEAFF
CDR3 DNA: TGCAGCGTAGGCGTGCAGGGGGGGATTCCTGAAGCTTTCTTT

D gene: .
V gene: TRBV6-6
J gene: TRBJ2-1
clone size: few
CDR3 length: 13
CDR3 protein: CASSEGGLYEQFF
CDR3 DNA: TGTGCCAGCAGTGAGGGGGGATTATATGAGCAGTTCTTC

D gene: .
V gene: TRBV7-2
J gene: TRBJ1-1
clone size: .
CDR3 length: 14
CDR3 protein: CASSSLGQNTEAFF
CDR3 DNA: TGTGCCAGCAGCTCTCTGGGACAGAACACTGAAGCTTTCTTT

D gene: .
V gene: TRBV9
J gene: TRBJ1-1
clone size: .
CDR3 length: 13
CDR3 protein: CTSSVGMNTEAFF
CDR3 DNA: TGTACCAGCAGCGTAGGCATGAACACTGAAGCTTTCTTT

D gene: .
V gene: TRBV28
J gene: TRBJ2-3
clone size: few
CDR3 length: 14
CDR3 protein: CASLSQTGTDTQYF
CDR3 DNA: TGTGCCAGTTTATCTCAGACAGGCACAGATACGCAGTATTTT

D gene: .
V gene: TRBV5-1
J gene: TRBJ2-5
clone size: few
CDR3 length: 14
CDR3 protein: CASRKARSQETQYF
CDR3 DNA: TGCGCCAGCAGGAAAGCAAGGTCTCAAGAGACCCAGTACTTC

D gene: .
V gene: TRBV7-2
J gene: TRBJ2-7
clone size: many
CDR3 length: 13
CDR3 protein: CASSLVDLYEQYF
CDR3 DNA: TGTGCCAGCAGCTTAGTCGACCTCTACGAGCAGTACTTC

D gene: .
V gene: TRBV4-3
J gene: TRBJ1-2
clone size: .
CDR3 length: 16
CDR3 protein: CASSQAVARGGYGHTF
CDR3 DNA: TGCGCCAGCAGCCAAGCGGTAGCAAGGGGCGGCTATGGCCACACCTTC

D gene: TRBD1
V gene: TRBV25-1
J gene: TRBJ1-4
clone size: few
CDR3 length: 15
CDR3 protein: CASSEYQGAGEKLFF
CDR3 DNA: TGTGCCAGCAGTGAATATCAGGGGGCGGGTGAAAAACTGTTTTTT

D gene: TRBD1
V gene: TRBV27
J gene: TRBJ2-2
clone size: .
CDR3 length: 15
CDR3 protein: CASTRTGTFTGELFF
CDR3 DNA: TGTGCCAGCACCAGGACAGGGACCTTCACCGGGGAGCTGTTTTTT

D gene: TRBD2
V gene: TRBV20-1
J gene: TRBJ2-7
clone size: .
CDR3 length: 18
CDR3 protein: CSARDLDWLAGFNNEQYF
CDR3 DNA: TGCAGTGCTAGAGATCTGGACTGGCTAGCGGGGTTTAACAATGAGCAGTACTTC

D gene: .
V gene: TRBV20-1
J gene: TRBJ2-1
clone size: .
CDR3 length: 14
CDR3 protein: CSARALTKLDEQFF
CDR3 DNA: TGCAGTGCTAGAGCACTGACTAAGTTGGATGAGCAGTTCTTC

D gene: .
V gene: TRBV19
J gene: TRBJ1-1
clone size: .
CDR3 length: 14
CDR3 protein: CASSIGHRNTEAFF
CDR3 DNA: TGTGCCAGTAGTATAGGCCATAGGAACACTGAAGCTTTCTTT

D gene: .
V gene: TRBV20-1
J gene: TRBJ1-5
clone size: .
CDR3 length: 12
CDR3 protein: CSARKPNQPQHF
CDR3 DNA: TGCAGTGCTAGGAAACCCAATCAGCCCCAGCATTTT

D gene: TRBD1
V gene: TRBV5-1
J gene: TRBJ1-2
clone size: .
CDR3 length: 15
CDR3 protein: CASSAWDRGDYGYTF
CDR3 DNA: TGCGCCAGCAGCGCGTGGGACAGGGGGGACTATGGCTACACCTTC

D gene: .
V gene: TRBV2
J gene: TRBJ2-3
clone size: .
CDR3 length: 14
CDR3 protein: CASSAGKSTDTQYF
CDR3 DNA: TGTGCCAGCAGTGCTGGGAAGAGCACAGATACGCAGTATTTT

D gene: .
V gene: TRBV5-1
J gene: TRBJ1-1
clone size: .
CDR3 length: 15
CDR3 protein: CASSLERRENTEAFF
CDR3 DNA: TGCGCCAGCAGCTTGGAACGCAGGGAGAACACTGAAGCTTTCTTT

D gene: TRBD1
V gene: TRBV7-2
J gene: TRBJ1-2
clone size: few
CDR3 length: 16
CDR3 protein: CASSSSVGQVVYGYTF
CDR3 DNA: TGTGCCAGCAGCTCCAGTGTGGGACAGGTGGTCTATGGCTACACCTTC

D gene: .
V gene: TRBV4-1
J gene: TRBJ2-3
clone size: .
CDR3 length: 15
CDR3 protein: CASSQDPTGTDTQYF
CDR3 DNA: TGCGCCAGCAGCCAAGACCCCACGGGCACAGATACGCAGTATTTT

D gene: .
V gene: TRBV6-6
J gene: TRBJ1-2
clone size: few
CDR3 length: 13
CDR3 protein: CASEGRLNYGYTF
CDR3 DNA: TGTGCCAGCGAGGGGCGCCTAAACTATGGCTACACCTTC

D gene: TRBD2
V gene: TRBV27
J gene: TRBJ2-7
clone size: .
CDR3 length: 17
CDR3 protein: CASSPLSAGGGAYEQYF
CDR3 DNA: TGTGCCAGCAGTCCCCTTAGTGCCGGGGGGGGGGCCTACGAGCAGTACTTC

D gene: .
V gene: TRBV20-1
J gene: TRBJ1-1
clone size: few
CDR3 length: 12
CDR3 protein: CSARVQYTEAFF
CDR3 DNA: TGCAGTGCTAGAGTACAGTACACTGAAGCTTTCTTT

D gene: TRBD2
V gene: TRBV4-2
J gene: TRBJ2-1
clone size: .
CDR3 length: 16
CDR3 protein: CASSEATGGLLGEQFF
CDR3 DNA: TGTGCCAGCAGCGAAGCAACGGGGGGGCTTTTAGGTGAGCAGTTCTTC

D gene: .
V gene: TRBV7-9
J gene: TRBJ2-5
clone size: .
CDR3 length: 15
CDR3 protein: CASSLALKTLETQYF
CDR3 DNA: TGTGCCAGCAGCTTAGCCCTCAAAACCCTAGAGACCCAGTACTTC

D gene: .
V gene: TRBV4-1
J gene: TRBJ2-7
clone size: .
CDR3 length: 15
CDR3 protein: CASGQVGDNSYEQYF
CDR3 DNA: TGCGCCAGCGGCCAAGTTGGAGACAACTCCTACGAGCAGTACTTC

D gene: .
V gene: TRBV14
J gene: TRBJ2-5
clone size: .
CDR3 length: 13
CDR3 protein: CASSQGRKETQYF
CDR3 DNA: TGTGCCAGCAGCCAAGGGAGAAAAGAGACCCAGTACTTC

D gene: TRBD1
V gene: TRBV6-5
J gene: TRBJ2-6
clone size: .
CDR3 length: 16
CDR3 protein: CASSYQQGVGANVLTF
CDR3 DNA: TGTGCCAGCAGTTACCAACAGGGGGTTGGGGCCAACGTCCTGACTTTC

D gene: TRBD1
V gene: TRBV4-3
J gene: TRBJ2-1
clone size: .
CDR3 length: 15
CDR3 protein: CASSQVAGGNNEQFF
CDR3 DNA: TGCGCCAGCAGCCAAGTGGCAGGGGGTAATAATGAGCAGTTCTTC

D gene: .
V gene: TRBV7-2
J gene: TRBJ1-2
clone size: .
CDR3 length: 16
CDR3 protein: CASSLVLTGVNYGYTF
CDR3 DNA: TGTGCCAGCAGCTTAGTTTTGACAGGAGTGAACTATGGCTACACCTTC

D gene: .
V gene: TRBV20-1
J gene: TRBJ2-7
clone size: .
CDR3 length: 12
CDR3 protein: CSAPKIYNEQYF
CDR3 DNA: TGCAGTGCTCCTAAAATCTACAATGAGCAGTACTTC

D gene: TRBD1
V gene: TRBV12-3/TRBV12-4
J gene: TRBJ2-1
clone size: .
CDR3 length: 16
CDR3 protein: CASRGTGGSSDNEQFF
CDR3 DNA: TGTGCCAGCAGGGGGACAGGGGGTTCGTCCGACAATGAGCAGTTCTTC

D gene: .
V gene: TRBV6-2/TRBV6-3
J gene: TRBJ1-4
clone size: few
CDR3 length: 17
CDR3 protein: CASSYDLRFATNEKLFF
CDR3 DNA: TGTGCCAGCAGTTACGACCTCAGGTTTGCAACTAATGAAAAACTGTTTTTT

D gene: .
V gene: TRBV4-3
J gene: TRBJ1-1
clone size: .
CDR3 length: 14
CDR3 protein: CASREAGPNTEAFF
CDR3 DNA: TGCGCCAGCAGGGAGGCGGGCCCGAACACTGAAGCTTTCTTT

D gene: TRBD2
V gene: TRBV12-3/TRBV12-4
J gene: TRBJ2-1
clone size: .
CDR3 length: 18
CDR3 protein: CASSGTSGGAFSYNEQFF
CDR3 DNA: TGTGCCAGCAGTGGGACTAGCGGGGGGGCCTTCTCCTACAATGAGCAGTTCTTC

D gene: .
V gene: TRBV10-3
J gene: TRBJ1-1
clone size: few
CDR3 length: 12
CDR3 protein: CAISEVRAEAFF
CDR3 DNA: TGTGCCATCAGTGAGGTCCGAGCTGAAGCTTTCTTT

D gene: TRBD1
V gene: TRBV9
J gene: TRBJ1-2
clone size: many
CDR3 length: 14
CDR3 protein: CASSPPGQPHGYTF
CDR3 DNA: TGTGCCAGCAGCCCTCCGGGACAGCCTCATGGCTACACCTTC

D gene: .
V gene: TRBV6-5
J gene: TRBJ1-4
clone size: .
CDR3 length: 12
CDR3 protein: CASGGLGEKLFF
CDR3 DNA: TGTGCCAGCGGTGGGTTGGGGGAAAAACTGTTTTTT